The clone carrying this T cell receptor (beta chain) was detected a few times. Since all of the isolated RNA was reverse transcribed, expressed TCRB transcripts were what got sequenced. The data were produced by immunoSEQ multiplex PCR, yet TCRdb's version contains in-frame clones alone and is incomplete. The data show 300,000 to 450,000 clones, with over 9.5% seen just once and more than 0.015% held by the top ten. Unmatched junction bases numbered 14, after V lost 3 bases and J lost 8 bases. The germline V gene has CDR1 SGHRS and CDR2 YFSETQ. CDR3 size: 16 residues. Every sorted population was more than 95% pure. These data belong to a study of beta chain features in type 1 diabetes.

V gene TRBV5-1 combines with J gene TRBJ1-3; 7 nucleotides agree with TRBD1. The origin of this receptor is a man between 18 and 35 years old in good health. The sequencing input was naive CD4+ T cells from blood. The chain's CDR3 is CASSWGQSGGIDTIYF. Written as DNA, the CDR3 is TGCGCCAGCAGCTGGGGACAGTCTGGAGGAATAGACACCATATATTTT.